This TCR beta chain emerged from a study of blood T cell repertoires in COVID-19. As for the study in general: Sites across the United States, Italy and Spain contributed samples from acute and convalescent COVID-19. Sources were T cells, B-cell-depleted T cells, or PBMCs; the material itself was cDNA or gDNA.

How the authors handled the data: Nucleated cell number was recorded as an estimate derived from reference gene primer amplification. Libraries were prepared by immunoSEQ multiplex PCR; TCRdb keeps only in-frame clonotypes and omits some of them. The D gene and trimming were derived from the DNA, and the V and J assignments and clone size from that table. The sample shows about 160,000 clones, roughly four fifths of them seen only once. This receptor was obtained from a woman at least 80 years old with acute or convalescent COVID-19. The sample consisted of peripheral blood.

The CDR3 region is CASSFGKETQYF. CDR3 in DNA: TGTGCCAGCAGCTTCGGTAAAGAGACCCAGTACTTC. This sequence joins TRBV11-2 and TRBJ2-5; D gene ambiguous. V was clipped by 3 bases and J by 3 bases, with 5 bases between them. Germline V gene lookup returns CDR1 SGHAT and CDR2 FQNNGV. The CDR3 sequence is 12 residues long.